The following is a TCR beta chain sequence with its context. Its binding antigen is unknown. No clone much larger than this one lies a single base away; base qualities are absent. From the cysteine up to the phenylalanine, the CDR3 has a length of 15 residues. The retained sequence is limited to the CDR3, 45 bases, with the frame set at the first base. Unmatched junction bases come to 13, with V trimmed by 5 bases and J by 10 bases. Per the germline V gene, SGHTA is the CDR1 and FQGNSA is the CDR2. This specimen belongs to a study of cytomegalovirus exposure and HLA in healthy donors (dated by TCRdb to about 2017). For the wider study: An earlier analysis of under 600 of the donors reported about 250 Gb of sequence data and 117 million unique TCR beta sequences from 150 million to 200 million T cells. An early release covering roughly 600 HLA-typed donors comprised about 310 gigabases of sequencing data and around 80 million unique TCR sequences. Of the roughly 410 genotyped donors, 65% to 90% were placed in the genetic ancestry cluster associated with self-reported Caucasian donors. The study aimed to test whether signatures of past pathogen exposure could be identified by cataloging public T cell receptors. Using immunosequencing, the study profiled T cell repertoires from 500 to 800 subjects and related those repertoires to cytomegalovirus serostatus. Besides the first cohort of approximately 670 subjects, a separate validation cohort made up of over 100 different subjects was used. To predict cytomegalovirus infection status, the study brought together high-throughput TCR immunosequencing, statistical association of individual TCRs with disease status, and machine learning. A later analysis re-analyzed previously published TCR beta repertoires from approximately 700 donors and added high-resolution HLA genotyping to study TCR occurrence patterns. In the later analysis, no new phenotypic data were used to find candidate immune exposures; instead, reliance was placed on TCR beta sequences and their occurrence across donors. An earlier analysis of some 600 of the donors applied high-throughput TCR beta sequencing to assess whether each TCR beta V gene segment acted as functional or pseudogenic. Donor age, sex, ethnicity and CMV serostatus were compiled alongside the repertoire data. Genome-wide SNP genotypes for about 60% of the roughly 670 donors were used in a later genetic analysis, which treated that subset as a discovery cohort. All discovery cohort repertoires had been generated on a single sequencing platform. Both class I and class II loci were covered by HLA typing, at four-digit resolution. Typing coverage differed by locus: A, B, C, DRB1 and DQB1 were typed in roughly 629-630 donors, DQA1 in 522, DPA1 in some 600, and DPB1 in roughly 450. Roughly five DR-DQ haplotypes were treated as single units for association and clustering because of strong linkage in the cohort. On average, 235,054 unique TCR beta nucleotide sequences were sequenced per donor among a few hundred genotyped donors of the cohort, with roughly 19% of those sequences being non-productive.

The cohort comprised fewer than 750 healthy bone marrow donors. Cohort members were all nominally healthy when sampled, although unrecorded immune exposures were likely present. The donor tested CMV seropositive and was one of the 289 seropositive cohort members. A peripheral blood sample was collected from each donor, and TCR beta sequencing was performed on peripheral blood mononuclear cells. Genomic DNA extraction from the blood cell samples was performed with the Qiagen DNeasy Blood Extraction Kit. Summary of the overall study and its limitations: The authors suggested that the approach could potentially be generalized to other disease states and immunological phenotypes. The presence/absence analyses assumed that sequencing depth was roughly uniform across donors, and that assumption may not be true. In a later analysis, TCR association rates were found to vary across HLA loci, with the most associated TCRs seen for DRB1 alleles and the fewest for HLA-C alleles. The only immune exposure information available for the cohort was CMV serostatus. Because HLA typing was missing for some donors at each locus, association tests included only the typed subset. In vitro tests confirmed that three of the cytomegalovirus-associated TCR beta chains recognize cytomegalovirus antigens. The classifier was reported to diagnose cytomegalovirus status with high specificity and sensitivity in both the original and validation cohorts. Across donors, most TCR sequences were observed very rarely, whereas some public TCRs were present in many individuals. An association between a missense DCLRE1C variant and V-gene and J-gene trimming of TCR beta chains was found in a later genetic analysis and replicated in an independent cohort. The study listed 150 to 200 TCR beta chains as associated with cytomegalovirus. This cohort had only TCR beta chains sequenced, and the lack of alpha or paired-chain data limited which features could be detected. In a later analysis, most CMV-associated TCR beta chains were found to appear HLA-restricted, with HLA associations seemingly driven largely by CMV exposure. Some IMGT-functional V segments, including TRBV6-2 and TRBV6-3, could not be distinguished by the 87-base-pair reads and were therefore excluded. In an earlier analysis of under 600 of the donors, most TCR beta V segments were observed in productive rearrangements about 90% or about 30% of the time, broadly matching IMGT annotations. The earlier analysis of some 540 of the donors excluded roughly 17 rarely observed V segments, including chromosome 9 orphons, because counts were too low. In a later analysis, HLA-associated TCR beta chains showed more clonal expansion and lower generation probabilities than non-associated chains that were equally common. Several of the top co-occurrence clusters appeared to be linked to parvovirus B19, influenza, CMV and Epstein-Barr virus, according to a later analysis. When HLA alleles, especially DR and DQ, strongly co-occurred, TCR associations were difficult to assign to individual alleles. A further reported finding was that TCR beta sequences accurately predicted the HLA-A and HLA-B alleles for most subjects in the first cohort. A group of highly shared sequence variants was considered likely to be a technical artifact of the sequencing pipeline. Correlated functional status among segregating V segments might be attributable to linkage disequilibrium, but an unknown experimental factor could not be ruled out. A later genetic analysis reported fewer N-insertions in productive TCRs among donors in an Asian-associated ancestry cluster than the approximately 670-donor mean. Specific HLA alleles were associated with 15,000 to 20,000 TCR beta sequences at a false discovery rate of 0.05 in a later analysis.

Library preparation was by the immunoSEQ multiplex PCR assay. For the multiplex PCR, a mixture combining 60 forward primers for TCR Vbeta segments and 13 reverse primers for TCR Jbeta segments was used. A multiplex PCR assay on genomic DNA amplified the CDR3 region of rearranged TCR beta genes. Amplified TCR beta libraries were sequenced as 87-base-pair reads on the Illumina HiSeq System. Processing in the source paper ran as follows. In a later analysis, 77 million or so unique TCR beta chains were counted across the approximately 620 repertoires, and some 10 million of these chains were shared by at least two donors. Raw reads were error-corrected and collapsed into unique sequences by a nearest-neighbor algorithm in which closely related sequences were merged to remove PCR and sequencing errors. CDR3 sequences were aligned to IMGT reference sequences to assign V, D and J gene segments. Each retained sequence needed at least a six-nucleotide match to both a V gene segment and a J gene segment. Rearrangements were called productive when the CDR3 lacked stop codons and stayed in frame with V and J; all others were non-productive. Following IMGT convention, CDR3 was defined as the stretch from the second conserved V-encoded cysteine up to the conserved J-encoded phenylalanine. In an earlier analysis of around 540 of the donors, sequences lacking an unambiguous match to a single V gene segment were excluded. An earlier analysis of about 600 of the donors called V segments functional above 56.7% productive rearrangements and segregating when the between-donor standard deviation exceeded 5%. A statistical classification framework was built to diagnose cytomegalovirus status from the catalog of TCR beta chain sequences. In a later analysis, V and J genes were assigned by comparing TCR nucleotide sequences against IMGT/GENE-DB human TR gene sequences. Using the TCRdist pipeline, a later analysis assigned CDR3 sequences along with most-parsimonious VDJ recombination scenarios. In a later analysis, each TCR beta chain was defined by its CDR3 amino acid sequence together with its V-gene family, and reads lacking a unique V-gene family were excluded. A later analysis removed 550 to 650 highly shared, low-generation-probability nucleotide sequences to deal with suspected cross-contamination and a sequencing artifact. For each public chain, a later analysis derived a clonal expansion index from normalized ranks of inferred template counts within each repertoire. A later analysis computed generation probabilities with a VDJ recombination model fitted to out-of-frame rearrangements, and checked the results against IGoR. In a later analysis, hypergeometric tests were used to score TCR-TCR, TCR-HLA and TCR-CMV co-occurrence, with a repertoire-size bias correction applied to TCR pairs. In a later analysis, false discovery rates were estimated by permuting HLA or CMV assignments 20 times. In a later analysis, co-occurring TCRs were grouped with DBSCAN, and TCRdist sequence similarity was added when clustering was performed within HLA-allele-positive subsets. Repertoires with fewer than 30,000 or more than 120,000 public chains, plus five repertoires with anomalous nucleotide sharing, were excluded from co-occurrence clustering. What TCRdb holds here is the immuneACCESS table cut down to in-frame rearrangements. Part of the clones is not present; checked against another copy, under half of the missing clones reflect an unresolved V gene, and the others are unexplained. V, J and clone size reflect that table, while D and trimming were determined from the DNA. The sample table shows roughly 150,000 clones, and 80% to 85% are seen once. The ten largest clones capture 8.5% of the sample.

This receptor was taken from a male donor in good health and CMV-seropositive. The rearranged chain carries TRBV7-2 and TRBJ2-1, with TRBD2 matching 8 junction bases. The specimen was PBMCs. CDR3 protein: CASSPGIAGTVEQFF. The bases read TGTGCCAGCAGCCCAGGGATAGCGGGGACCGTCGAGCAGTTCTTC.